This T cell receptor (beta chain) was recorded in a study of OX40 agonist ivuxolimab in advanced cancers. This CDR3 has 16 amino acids. The V end lost 3 bases, the J end lost 2 bases, and 15 bases lay between the germline ends. Germline CDR1 and CDR2: SGDLS and YYNGEE. Systemic immunosuppression or a history of autoimmune disease excluded patients. Notes on the study in general: Clones of CD4+ and CD8+ blood T cells grew by week 6 at doses of 0.1 to 3.0 mg/kg. Some patients without response likewise showed low normalized clonal expansion. It was not determined which antigens were specifically recognized by the peripheral T cells that had undergone clonal expansion.

The data were produced by immunoSEQ multiplex PCR, yet TCRdb's version contains in-frame clones alone and is incomplete. The table has roughly 89,000 clones, 85% to 90% seen once. This clone was seen just once. Antigen: not known. The chain uses TRBV9 and TRBJ1-3; a possible D gene is TRBD1 (6 bases). This receptor was identified in an adult with an advanced solid tumor such as melanoma, head and neck, liver or kidney cancer. Material: CD4+ or CD8+ T cells sorted from blood, obtained in a trial of the OX40 agonist ivuxolimab. The CDR3 here is CASSAQGASAGNTIYF. The DNA of the CDR3 is TGTGCCAGCAGCGCACAGGGAGCTAGCGCTGGAAACACCATATATTTT.